This entry features one TCR beta chain sequence. The CDR3 is made up of 14 amino acids. The V gene end was trimmed by 5 bases and the J gene end by 3 bases; junction bases not matched to a gene: 5. CDR1 and CDR2 (germline): SGHRS, YFSETQ. In the original analysis: Reference gene primers were amplified, and this amplification served to estimate nucleated cell counts. The repertoire was sequenced with immunoSEQ multiplex PCR; TCRdb's copy has only in-frame clones and lacks some. V and J calls and clone size come straight from that table; D and trimming were deduced from the DNA. The data hold under 250,000 clones, with roughly 88% observed a single time. The data were obtained in a study of blood T cell repertoires in COVID-19. As for the study in general: Samples taken during acute and convalescent COVID-19 were collected in the United States, Italy and Spain. Sample material is recorded as cDNA or gDNA derived from T cells, B-cell-depleted T cells, or PBMCs.

The clonotype comes from a man aged 50-59 years with active or convalescent COVID-19. Sequencing used peripheral blood. This rearrangement joins TRBV5-1 to TRBJ2-1, with 7 bases lining up with TRBD1. Written as DNA, the CDR3 is TGCGCCAGCAGAGTGACAGGGTTCTACAATGAGCAGTTCTTC. Protein sequence: CASRVTGFYNEQFF.